This T cell receptor (beta chain) was recovered during a study of T cell repertoires in cytomegalovirus infection. Study-wide background: Recently identified HLA-C-restricted and well-studied HLA-B-restricted CMV epitopes were used. An indication of both CMV infection and matching HLA type came from public TCR beta signatures.

Study observations and caveats: The study found HLA-C-restricted CMV-specific TCR beta clonotypes dominating the ex vivo response. Identification of carriers of CMV plus the relevant HLA was performed using cumulative public TCR beta family frequency.

This clonotype has more than one count but fewer than ten. Its antigen is still unknown. One entry per CDR3 protein, called by TCRdb with MiXCR from the reads. The table lists about 830,000 distinct CDR3 sequences, 32% of them singletons, with roughly 12% in the top ten. Source: cultured CD8+ T cells from PBMCs, taken from culture after CMV antigen stimulation. The receptor comes from a human donor in good health (CMV status not recorded). Some clones in this sample may be carry-over from other donors' samples.

In DNA form, the CDR3 reads TGCGCCAGCAGCCAAGGGACAGGGGGCCTGAACACTGAAGCTTTCTTT. Translating it yields CASSQGTGGLNTEAFF. V and J are TRBV4-1 and TRBJ1-1; 11 bases align to TRBD1. Germline CDR1 is MGHRA and CDR2 is YSYEKL. The CDR3 spans 16 residues. V lost 1 base and J lost 0; bases outside the gene matches: 1.